This T cell receptor (beta chain) stems from a study of PD-L1 blockade in urothelial cancer. Study results and limitations: Below-median pretreatment blood TCR clonality predicted better survival.

V shed 3 bases and J shed 2 bases, with 11 bases lying between them. This CDR3 region has 14 residues. Germline V CDR1 and CDR2: ENHRY, SYGVKD. Comments on this clone: Its antigen remains unidentified.

Time point specified: peripheral blood 6 weeks after treatment start. Method: immunoSEQ multiplex PCR; TCRdb's copy keeps in-frame clones and lacks some. The sample yields 120,000 or so clones, around 86% seen once. This clonotype was sampled from a man over 45 with urothelial cancer. Sample: PBMCs, taken around atezolizumab (anti-PD-L1) treatment. This sequence joins TRBV10-3 and TRBJ2-7; no clear D gene. CDR3 nucleotide sequence: TGTGCCATCAGTGAAAGTGGGCAGACCTACGAGCAGTACTTC. Its protein is CAISESGQTYEQYF.